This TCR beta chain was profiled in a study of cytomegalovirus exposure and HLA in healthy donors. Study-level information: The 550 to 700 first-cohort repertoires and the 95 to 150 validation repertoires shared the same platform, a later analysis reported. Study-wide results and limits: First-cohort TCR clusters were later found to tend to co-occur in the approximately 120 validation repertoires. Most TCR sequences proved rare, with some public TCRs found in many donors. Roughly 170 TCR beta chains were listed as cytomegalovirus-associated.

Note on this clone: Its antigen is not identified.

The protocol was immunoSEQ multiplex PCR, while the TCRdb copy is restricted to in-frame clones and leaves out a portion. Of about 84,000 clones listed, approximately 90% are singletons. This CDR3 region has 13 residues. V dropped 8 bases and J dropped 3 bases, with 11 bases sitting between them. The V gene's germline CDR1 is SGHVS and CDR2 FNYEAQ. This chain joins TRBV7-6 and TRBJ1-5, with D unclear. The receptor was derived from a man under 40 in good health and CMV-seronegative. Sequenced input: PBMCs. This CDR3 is CASSGYFNQPQHF. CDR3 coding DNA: TGTGCCAGCTCGGGATACTTCAATCAGCCCCAGCATTTT.